The clone carrying this T cell receptor beta chain occurred many times. What it binds is not known. The data originate from a study of T cells in Graves' hyperthyroidism and ophthalmopathy. Newly diagnosed patients aged 18 to 65 had hyperthyroidism of under 2 months' duration. Used for diagnoses were clinical symptoms, serum thyroxine and TRAb, thyroid ultrasound and orbital computed tomography. General study results and limits: In blood, most of the thyroid clonotypes expanded above 0.001 were also present. By a 13 V-J model, ophthalmopathy was set apart from stable hyperthyroidism.

TCR beta CDR3 region amplification was performed from RNA transcripts. With the HTBI primer set, the TCR CDR3 went through a first round of RT-PCR. TCRdb itself ran the multiplex PCR reads through MiXCR, one entry per CDR3 protein. The table includes about 560,000 distinct CDR3 sequences, over 15% detected once. The CDR3 is 15 amino acids. In germline, CDR1 is KGHDR, CDR2 SFDVKD. V lost 7 bases to trimming and J lost 1 base, with 14 bases between them. Sequenced input: blood. The receptor's source is a woman aged 18-35 years with Graves' hyperthyroidism. V usage is TRBV24-1 and J usage is TRBJ2-3; TRBD2 is a possible D gene (6 bases). CDR3 bases: TGTGCCACCAGACCCGGCGGGGCGGGCACAGATACGCAGTATTTT. It is translated as CATRPGGAGTDTQYF.